This is a list of T cell receptor beta chains from one sample in a study of Ad26.COV2.S vaccination and SARS-CoV-2 variants. The repertoire was sequenced with immunoSEQ multiplex PCR; TCRdb's copy has only in-frame clones and lacks some. The repertoire holds more than 150,000 clones, with 70% to 90% as singletons. Sequences were derived from peripheral blood, sampled after recovery from COVID-19. The receptors originated from a human donor who had recovered from COVID-19. The CDR3 runs from the conserved cysteine through the conserved F or W. Each record gives: D gene, J gene, V gene, clone size, CDR3 protein, CDR3 DNA. The D gene is left open where the match is weak. The size field is filled for only some rows; it gives once, few, many or a size class.

D: .
J: TRBJ2-2
V: TRBV5-4
size: .
CDR3: CASSLVVGSGELFF
DNA: TGTGCCAGCAGCTTGGTTGTGGGGTCCGGGGAGCTGTTTTTT

D: .
J: TRBJ2-3
V: TRBV7-2
size: .
CDR3: CASSLRGGYTDTQYF
DNA: TGTGCCAGCAGCTTAAGGGGGGGCTACACAGATACGCAGTATTTT

D: .
J: TRBJ1-2
V: TRBV30
size: .
CDR3: CAWSVQAPGYTF
DNA: TGTGCCTGGAGTGTACAGGCTCCAGGCTACACCTTC

D: TRBD2
J: TRBJ2-3
V: TRBV9
size: .
CDR3: CASSVEREAFSSTDTQYF
DNA: TGTGCCAGCAGCGTAGAGCGGGAGGCTTTTTCTAGCACAGATACGCAGTATTTT

D: TRBD1
J: TRBJ2-3
V: TRBV5-1
size: .
CDR3: CASSGTGTGGFGTQYF
DNA: TGCGCCAGCAGCGGTACCGGGACAGGGGGTTTCGGTACGCAGTATTTT

D: .
J: TRBJ1-2
V: TRBV28
size: once
CDR3: CASGGTGYGYTF
DNA: TGTGCCAGCGGGGGGACGGGCTATGGCTACACCTTC

D: TRBD2
J: TRBJ2-7
V: TRBV6-4
size: .
CDR3: CASTICREKAGEQYF
DNA: TGTGCCAGCACCATATGCCGGGAGAAAGCGGGGGAGCAGTACTTC

D: TRBD1
J: TRBJ1-6
V: TRBV19
size: .
CDR3: CASSTSVPWTGARSLHF
DNA: TGTGCCAGTAGTACCTCCGTCCCGTGGACAGGGGCCCGGTCCCTCCACTTT

D: TRBD2
J: TRBJ2-3
V: TRBV5-1
size: once
CDR3: CASSLVAGGTDTQYF
DNA: TGCGCCAGCAGCTTGGTAGCGGGAGGGACAGATACGCAGTATTTT

D: .
J: TRBJ1-2
V: TRBV19
size: .
CDR3: CASSIGDRINYGYTF
DNA: TGTGCCAGTAGTATAGGAGACAGGATTAACTATGGCTACACCTTC

D: .
J: TRBJ2-5
V: TRBV4-1
size: once
CDR3: CASSPPSGETQYF
DNA: TGCGCCAGCAGCCCCCCGTCGGGCGAGACCCAGTACTTC

D: TRBD2
J: TRBJ2-1
V: TRBV29-1
size: .
CDR3: CSGLAGGPSNEQFF
DNA: TGCAGCGGGTTAGCGGGAGGGCCTTCAAATGAGCAGTTCTTC

D: .
J: TRBJ1-1
V: TRBV6-5
size: .
CDR3: CASSYSFGDTQKAFF
DNA: TGTGCCAGCAGTTACTCGTTCGGGGACACGCAAAAAGCTTTCTTT

D: .
J: TRBJ1-1
V: TRBV28
size: .
CDR3: CASSPRRGRQNTEAFF
DNA: TGTGCCAGCAGCCCCAGGCGGGGACGGCAGAACACTGAAGCTTTCTTT

D: .
J: TRBJ1-5
V: TRBV6-2/TRBV6-3
size: .
CDR3: CASSYYGAGSNQPQHF
DNA: TGTGCCAGCAGTTACTACGGGGCAGGGAGCAATCAGCCCCAGCATTTT

D: TRBD1
J: TRBJ1-5
V: TRBV7-2
size: few
CDR3: CASSLTAGGNKPQHF
DNA: TGTGCCAGCAGCTTAACAGCAGGGGGCAATAAGCCCCAGCATTTT

D: TRBD1
J: TRBJ2-2
V: TRBV5-1
size: .
CDR3: CASNPLSQGGTGELFF
DNA: TGCGCCAGTAACCCCCTCTCACAGGGGGGCACCGGGGAGCTGTTTTTT

D: .
J: TRBJ2-7
V: TRBV27
size: .
CDR3: CASSWRGGHDEQYF
DNA: TGTGCCAGCAGTTGGAGGGGGGGCCACGACGAGCAGTACTTC

D: .
J: TRBJ2-1
V: TRBV7-8
size: .
CDR3: CASSLVLTSSNEQFF
DNA: TGTGCCAGCAGCTTAGTTCTTACTAGCTCCAATGAGCAGTTCTTC

D: TRBD1
J: TRBJ2-7
V: TRBV5-4
size: .
CDR3: CASSFLLGQGLNEQYF
DNA: TGTGCCAGCAGCTTTCTCCTTGGACAGGGTCTCAACGAGCAGTACTTC

D: .
J: TRBJ2-2
V: TRBV5-8
size: .
CDR3: CASSLDGPGELFF
DNA: TGTGCCAGCAGCTTGGATGGACCCGGGGAGCTGTTTTTT

D: .
J: TRBJ1-2
V: TRBV6-1
size: .
CDR3: CASSEEQRYGYTF
DNA: TGTGCCAGCAGTGAAGAACAGCGCTATGGCTACACCTTC

D: TRBD1
J: TRBJ1-6
V: TRBV19
size: .
CDR3: CASSTRDSYNSPLHF
DNA: TGTGCCAGTAGTACCCGGGACAGCTATAATTCACCCCTCCACTTT

D: .
J: TRBJ1-1
V: TRBV7-9
size: .
CDR3: CASSSGEAFF
DNA: TGTGCCAGCAGCTCGGGGGAAGCTTTCTTT

D: TRBD1
J: TRBJ2-1
V: TRBV10-1
size: .
CDR3: CASSEFRDRAYYNEQFF
DNA: TGCGCCAGCAGTGAGTTTAGGGACAGGGCGTACTACAATGAGCAGTTCTTC

D: .
J: TRBJ2-7
V: TRBV12-3/TRBV12-4
size: .
CDR3: CASSLIPMGEQYF
DNA: TGTGCCAGCAGTTTAATCCCGATGGGCGAGCAGTACTTC

D: .
J: TRBJ1-2
V: TRBV27
size: .
CDR3: CASSLSPNYGYTF
DNA: TGTGCCAGCAGTTTATCACCCAACTATGGCTACACCTTC

D: TRBD2
J: TRBJ2-1
V: TRBV19
size: .
CDR3: CATKIRLAGGPYNEQFF
DNA: TGTGCCACTAAGATTAGACTAGCGGGGGGCCCCTACAATGAGCAGTTCTTC

D: .
J: TRBJ2-3
V: TRBV3-1/TRBV3-2
size: .
CDR3: CASSQETTSREKDTQYF
DNA: TGTGCCAGCAGCCAAGAGACAACTAGTCGGGAGAAAGATACGCAGTATTTT

D: .
J: TRBJ2-5
V: TRBV29-1
size: once
CDR3: CSVRTEVVETQYF
DNA: TGCAGCGTCCGAACAGAAGTGGTAGAGACCCAGTACTTC

D: TRBD2
J: TRBJ2-1
V: TRBV7-6
size: .
CDR3: CASRFSTGGPHEQFF
DNA: TGTGCCAGCAGATTCTCTACGGGGGGGCCCCATGAGCAGTTCTTC

D: .
J: TRBJ2-2
V: TRBV28
size: .
CDR3: CASSFGHLNTGELFF
DNA: TGTGCCAGCAGTTTCGGCCACCTGAACACCGGGGAGCTGTTTTTT

D: .
J: TRBJ1-2
V: TRBV6-5
size: .
CDR3: CASSPDSLDGYTF
DNA: TGTGCCAGCAGTCCCGACAGCCTCGATGGCTACACCTTC

D: .
J: TRBJ2-7
V: TRBV28
size: .
CDR3: CASTTSGLRWNEQYF
DNA: TGTGCCAGCACCACCTCGGGCCTCCGGTGGAACGAGCAGTACTTC

D: .
J: TRBJ1-3
V: TRBV13
size: .
CDR3: CASSLARGVLPSGNTIYF
DNA: TGTGCCAGCAGCTTAGCTAGAGGGGTTCTCCCCTCTGGAAACACCATATATTTT

D: .
J: TRBJ2-5
V: TRBV12-3/TRBV12-4
size: .
CDR3: CASSLGSRETQYF
DNA: TGTGCCAGCAGTTTGGGTAGCAGGGAGACCCAGTACTTC

D: .
J: TRBJ1-5
V: TRBV6-1
size: .
CDR3: CASSEDTVRFDQPQHF
DNA: TGTGCCAGCAGTGAAGACACCGTAAGGTTCGATCAGCCCCAGCATTTT

D: .
J: TRBJ2-3
V: TRBV7-2
size: .
CDR3: CASSWQGNTDTQYF
DNA: TGTGCCAGCAGCTGGCAGGGGAACACAGATACGCAGTATTTT

D: TRBD1
J: TRBJ2-5
V: TRBV14
size: .
CDR3: CASSPWETGETQYF
DNA: TGTGCCAGCAGCCCTTGGGAGACAGGGGAGACCCAGTACTTC

D: TRBD1
J: TRBJ1-5
V: TRBV5-1
size: .
CDR3: CASSLGQGGGSNQPQHF
DNA: TGCGCCAGCAGCTTGGGACAGGGAGGTGGGAGCAATCAGCCCCAGCATTTT

D: .
J: TRBJ1-1
V: TRBV7-8
size: once
CDR3: CASAWRYEAFF
DNA: TGTGCCAGCGCCTGGAGATATGAAGCTTTCTTT

D: TRBD2
J: TRBJ2-1
V: TRBV6-4
size: .
CDR3: CASSPSSGSYNEQFF
DNA: TGTGCCAGCAGTCCCTCTAGCGGTTCCTACAATGAGCAGTTCTTC

D: .
J: TRBJ2-1
V: TRBV18
size: few
CDR3: CASSPLRNEQFF
DNA: TGTGCCAGCTCGCCCTTAAGGAATGAGCAGTTCTTC

D: TRBD2
J: TRBJ2-1
V: TRBV28
size: few
CDR3: CASSLLSASGGANNEQFF
DNA: TGTGCCAGCAGTTTACTTTCGGCTAGCGGGGGGGCAAACAATGAGCAGTTCTTC

D: .
J: TRBJ1-5
V: TRBV19
size: .
CDR3: CASLREGYSNQPQHF
DNA: TGTGCCAGTCTAAGGGAGGGCTATAGCAATCAGCCCCAGCATTTT

D: TRBD2
J: TRBJ2-2
V: TRBV2
size: .
CDR3: CASRRVSQELAGHANTGELFF
DNA: TGTGCCAGCAGGCGGGTGTCGCAGGAGCTAGCGGGGCACGCGAACACCGGGGAGCTGTTTTTT

D: .
J: TRBJ1-3
V: TRBV28
size: .
CDR3: CASTRRVGEGGNTIYF
DNA: TGTGCCAGCACCCGAAGAGTAGGGGAGGGTGGAAACACCATATATTTT

D: TRBD2
J: TRBJ2-3
V: TRBV3-1/TRBV3-2
size: .
CDR3: CASSHDGLAGEADTQYF
DNA: TGTGCCAGCAGCCACGATGGACTAGCGGGAGAGGCAGATACGCAGTATTTT

D: .
J: TRBJ1-5
V: TRBV5-5
size: .
CDR3: CASSLGGTSNQPQHF
DNA: TGTGCCAGCAGCTTAGGGGGGACTAGCAATCAGCCCCAGCATTTT

D: TRBD2
J: TRBJ2-3
V: TRBV10-3
size: .
CDR3: CAASSGSWTDTQYF
DNA: TGTGCCGCCTCTAGCGGGAGTTGGACAGATACGCAGTATTTT

D: TRBD1
J: TRBJ2-5
V: TRBV27
size: .
CDR3: CASIDRGTQYF
DNA: TGTGCCAGCATCGACAGGGGGACCCAGTACTTC

D: TRBD1
J: TRBJ2-7
V: TRBV29-1
size: .
CDR3: CSVPEGAYEQYF
DNA: TGCAGCGTTCCAGAGGGGGCTTACGAGCAGTACTTC

D: .
J: TRBJ1-1
V: TRBV19
size: .
CDR3: CASSLDNPLNTEAFF
DNA: TGTGCCAGTAGTCTAGACAATCCACTTAACACTGAAGCTTTCTTT

D: .
J: TRBJ2-3
V: TRBV29-1
size: few
CDR3: CSVEDPQGQVSDTQYF
DNA: TGCAGCGTTGAAGATCCGCAGGGGCAAGTATCAGATACGCAGTATTTT